The rows below give T cell receptor beta chains drawn from one sample of a study of blood T cell repertoires in COVID-19. TCRdb's table, derived via immunoSEQ multiplex PCR, lists solely in-frame clones and lacks some. The sample shows more than 300,000 clones, more than 90% of them seen only once. Sequencing was carried out using PBMCs or T cells enriched from blood (not recorded which). The receptor source for this set is a woman aged 30 to 39 who had recovered from COVID-19. CDR3s include the opening cysteine and the closing phenylalanine or tryptophan.

J	V	CDR3
TRBJ2-1	TRBV4-3	CASSQGQGAYEQFF
TRBJ2-7	TRBV9	CASSVGGGVNEQYF
TRBJ2-3	TRBV12-5	CASAARPERLDTQYF
TRBJ1-2	TRBV18	CASSPVPGQGNYGYTF
TRBJ2-3	TRBV2	CAGPTAASPPDTQYF
TRBJ1-6	TRBV14	CASSQDVLSSPLHF
TRBJ1-6	TRBV19	CASSTGQGQNSPLHF
TRBJ2-7	TRBV19	CASRVAGAYEQYF
TRBJ1-2	TRBV28	CASSPGTGGSVYGYTF
TRBJ2-1	TRBV7-6	CASSLASAGGNNEQFF
TRBJ1-1	TRBV24-1	CATRGQTNTEAFF
TRBJ2-3	TRBV11-3	CASSLTGSTDTQYF
TRBJ2-7	TRBV11-2	CASSLDPQGAAEQYF
TRBJ1-1	TRBV2	CASLIGAGNTEAFF
TRBJ2-3	TRBV27	CASSSVGDIADTQYF
TRBJ2-5	TRBV2	CARGTGDQETQYF
TRBJ1-2	TRBV5-1	CASSWATGSDGYTF